A single sample is the source of the 14 T cell receptor beta chains below, sequenced in a study of response to subunit inactivated influenza vaccine. TCRdb ran MiXCR on the RT-PCR reads and lists one entry per CDR3 protein. The profile covers hundreds of thousands of distinct CDR3 sequences, with 7.6% appearing a single time and around 13% taken by the ten largest. The source was PBMCs from blood, collected roughly 24 months after vaccination. These receptors originate from a man in his fifties or sixties who received an inactivated influenza vaccine.

The gene calls are TRBV20-1 and TRBJ1-2, with TRBD1 matching 7 bases. There are 13 residues in the CDR3. The V and J ends lost 6 bases and 5 bases, in that order; junction bases with no gene match: 9. CDR1 and CDR2 from the germline V gene are DFQATT and SNEGSKA (reference sequence). CDR3 in DNA: TGCAGTGCCCAGGACAGGCTGGTGTATGGCTACACCTTC. Residues: CSAQDRLVYGYTF.

This clonotype showed up many times. The V call is TRBV12-3 or TRBV12-4, the J call TRBJ2-1; TRBD2 might be the D (7 bases). Deletions cut 3 bases from V and 5 bases from J, with 11 bases between. CDR3 length equals 14 residues. The CDR3 coding sequence is TGTGCCAGCAGTTTTGGGGGGGGGCACAATGAGCAGTTCTTC. It encodes CASSFGGGHNEQFF.

This chain connects TRBV12-3 or TRBV12-4 to TRBJ2-5; a possible D gene is TRBD1 (6 bases). Trimming shortened V by 8 bases and J by 3 bases, and 10 bases separated the two germline ends. The length of the CDR3 is 12 residues. Written as DNA, the CDR3 is TGTGCCAGCGGCGGACAGAAAGAGACCCAGTACTTC. It codes for CASGGQKETQYF.

The gene calls are TRBV25-1 and TRBJ2-5; 7 bases agree with TRBD1. The CDR3 has 14 residues. Germline loops: CDR1 MGHDK, CDR2 SYGVNS. V shed 4 bases, J shed 2 bases, and the junction held 4 bases outside the gene matches. The DNA of the CDR3 is TGTGCCAGCAGTGGTCGGACAGGACAAGAGACCCAGTACTTC. It encodes CASSGRTGQETQYF.

The chain links TRBV27 to TRBJ2-3, with TRBD2 identical over 10 bases. The V segment lost 2 bases and the J segment 6 bases; nucleotides outside the gene matches: 8. Germline CDR1 reads MNHEY; CDR2 reads SMNVEV (reference sequence). CDR3 length: 16 amino acids. In DNA, the CDR3 is TGTGCCAGCAGTTTAGAGCTAGCGGGAGCTCCTGATACGCAGTATTTT. This translates into CASSLELAGAPDTQYF.

This clonotype was observed a handful of times. The DNA for the CDR3 is TGCGCCAGCAGCTTGGTTCAATACGGAAACACTGAAGCTTTCTTT. Translating gives CASSLVQYGNTEAFF. V is TRBV5-1 and J is TRBJ1-1, with D hard to call. CDR1 SGHRS and CDR2 YFSETQ come from the germline V gene. CDR3 length: 15 amino acids. Trimming left V 0 bases short and J 2 bases short, with 11 bases between.

This clonotype showed up many times. The rearrangement links TRBV10-3 to TRBJ1-2; a weak D match, TRBD1 (5 bases). CDR3 length equals 15 residues. Germline V lookup: CDR1 ENHRY, CDR2 SYGVKD. V was clipped by 4 bases and J by 3 bases, with 15 bases between them. CDR3 sequence (DNA): TGTGCCATCAGTGCGTCAGGGTTCGGTGACTATGGCTACACCTTC. Its protein product is CAISASGFGDYGYTF.

Many counts were recorded for this clonotype. This chain uses TRBV27 with TRBJ1-5; D gene uncertain. The germline CDR1 and CDR2 sequences are MNHEY and SMNVEV (reference sequence). The CDR3 covers 15 residues. Trimming took off 8 bases at V and 4 bases at J, with 18 bases between the two ends. The CDR3 spells CASSVVGGGNQPQHF. The CDR3 nucleotides are TGTGCCAGCTCCGTCGTGGGTGGTGGGAATCAGCCCCAGCATTTT.

On this clonotype: Compared with germline, one end of the junction differs, possibly owing to a read error. The rearrangement links TRBV6-5 to TRBJ1-4; 9 bases align to TRBD1. Germline assignment: CDR1 MNHEY and CDR2 SVGAGI. The CDR3 is 14 amino acids. CDR3 nucleotides: TGTGCCTGCAGTTCGGACAGGGGTAGTGAAAAACTGTTTTTT. Its translation is CACSSDRGSEKLFF.

This clonotype was seen a few times. The rearrangement joins TRBV2 to TRBJ1-2, with 8 bases identical to TRBD1. Unmatched junction bases numbered 10, after V lost 6 bases and J lost 7 bases. CDR3 length: 14 amino acids. From germline, CDR1 is SNHLY and CDR2 FYNNEI. In nucleotides, the CDR3 is TGTGCCAGCAGAGGACAGGGTCAAATCAGTGGCTACACCTTC. This gives the protein CASRGQGQISGYTF. The whole variable domain, remainder taken from reference TRBV2 and TRBJ1-2, is EPEVTQTPSHQVTQMGQEVILRCVPISNHLYFYWYRQILGQKVEFLVSFYNNEISEKSEIFDDQFSVERPDGSNFTLKIRSTKLEDSAMYFCASRGQGQISGYTFGSGTRLTVV.

This clonotype was counted between two and nine times. J is TRBJ2-5 and V is TRBV20-1; D is uncertain. This CDR3 region has 13 residues. The germline V gene encodes CDR1 DFQATT and CDR2 SNEGSKA (reference sequence). Trimming shortened V by 5 bases and J by 3 bases, and 13 bases separated the two germline ends. The CDR3 reads CSAARVVKETQYF. The CDR3 coding sequence is TGCAGTGCTGCCCGGGTCGTTAAAGAGACCCAGTACTTC.

This clonotype occurred many times. The rearrangement uses TRBV5-1 and TRBJ2-1; 7 bases are shared with TRBD2. Germline V gene lookup returns CDR1 SGHRS and CDR2 YFSETQ. The CDR3 is 16 residues long. V lost 0 bases to trimming and J lost 0 bases; unmatched junction nucleotides: 3. The DNA for the CDR3 is TGCGCCAGCAGCTTGGAGCTAGCGGACTCCTACAATGAGCAGTTCTTC. It encodes CASSLELADSYNEQFF. Full variable domain (remainder filled in from reference TRBV5-1 and TRBJ2-1): KAGVTQTPRYLIKTRGQQVTLSCSPISGHRSVSWYQQTPGQGLQFLFEYFSETQRNKGNFPGRFSGRQFSNSRSEMNVSTLELGDSALYLCASSLELADSYNEQFFGPGTRLTVL.

In the case of this clonotype: A much larger clone lies a single base off, so this may be a read error. V and J are TRBV2 and TRBJ2-3; the D is unclear. CDR1 is SNHLY, CDR2 FYNNEI, per germline. The CDR3 spans 14 residues. CDR3 sequence: CANSEGPNTDTQYF. CDR3 coding DNA: TGTGCCAACAGTGAAGGACCGAACACAGATACGCAGTATTTT.

There are many counts of this clonotype. V is TRBV25-1 and J is TRBJ1-5, with no clear D. This CDR3 contains 12 residues. Trimming took 6 bases from V and 9 from J, leaving 12 bases between them. Germline V gives CDR1 MGHDK, CDR2 SYGVNS. The CDR3 bases are TGTGCCAGCAGAGGGTCTCTGGGGCCCCAGCATTTT. Amino acids: CASRGSLGPQHF.